Each of the 14 T cell receptor beta chains below was sequenced from the same sample in a study of blood T cell repertoires in COVID-19. Profiled with immunoSEQ multiplex PCR; TCRdb holds only in-frame clones, not every one. The data show some 290,000 clones, about nine tenths seen once. What was sequenced was peripheral blood. These receptors came from a woman aged 50 to 65 who had recovered from COVID-19.

The chain joins TRBV5-6 to TRBJ2-3; D may be TRBD2 (6 bases). Per the germline V gene, CDR1 is SGHDT and CDR2 is YYEEEE. The CDR3 is made up of 16 amino acids. V lost 2 bases to trimming and J lost 4 bases, with 17 bases between them. CDR3 nucleotide sequence: TGTGCCAGCAGCTTCACGCTCGGAGGGAAGTCAGATACGCAGTATTTT. Residues: CASSFTLGGKSDTQYF.

This sequence joins TRBV9 and TRBJ2-1, with 10 bases fitting TRBD2. V lost 3 bases, J lost 1 base, and 4 bases stayed unmatched. The CDR3 is made up of 16 amino acids. CDR1 SGDLS and CDR2 YYNGEE come from the germline V gene. The CDR3 bases are TGTGCCAGCAGCGCCCTAGCGGGGGTATCCTACAATGAGCAGTTCTTC. It specifies CASSALAGVSYNEQFF.

The rearrangement joins TRBV3-1 (or the pseudogene TRBV3-2) to TRBJ2-1; D is possibly TRBD1 (5 bases). Germline assignment: CDR1 LGHDT and CDR2 YNNKEL (reference sequence). V was cut by 4 bases and J by 6 bases, with 13 bases left in between. The CDR3 covers 14 residues. CDR3 protein: CASSLLRGFNEQFF. In DNA form, the CDR3 reads TGTGCCAGCAGCCTACTTAGGGGCTTCAATGAGCAGTTCTTC.

This rearrangement joins TRBV5-5 to TRBJ2-1; 8 nucleotides line up with TRBD2. The CDR3 is made up of 14 amino acids. CDR1 is SGHKS, CDR2 YYEKEE, per germline (reference sequence). With V trimmed by 2 bases and J by 2 bases, 0 bases remained unmatched. The CDR3 nucleotides are TGTGCCAGCAGCTTTAGCGGGGCCTACAATGAGCAGTTCTTC. It translates to CASSFSGAYNEQFF.

V gene TRBV7-2 combines with J gene TRBJ2-1, with a tentative D call TRBD2 (5 bases). There are 13 residues in the CDR3. V was shortened by 5 bases and J by 4 bases, with 9 bases between the two germline ends. Per the germline V gene, CDR1 is SGHTA and CDR2 is FQGNSA. CDR3 loop: CASSPGGYNEQFF. DNA of the CDR3: TGTGCCAGCAGCCCCGGCGGGTACAATGAGCAGTTCTTC.

This chain links TRBV30 with TRBJ2-7; TRBD2 matches at 8 bases. Germline V CDR1 and CDR2: GTSNPN, SVGIG (reference sequence). With V trimmed by 0 bases and J by 5 bases, 3 bases remained unmatched. The CDR3 loop spans 13 amino acids. The CDR3 loop is CAWSVSGGNEQYF. DNA for the CDR3: TGTGCCTGGAGTGTAAGCGGGGGCAACGAGCAGTACTTC.

In the case of this clone: Other DNA sequences in the same sample also yield this CDR3. The CDR3 bases are TGTGCCCGCCTGACCCAAGCGGGGGGGCCACGCGAGCAGTACTTC. Amino acids: CARLTQAGGPREQYF. The chain carries TRBV24-1 and TRBJ2-7; 10 bases are shared with TRBD2. V dropped 12 bases and J dropped 6; count of bases not matched to a gene: 16. The CDR3 has 15 residues. CDR1 and CDR2 (germline): KGHDR, SFDVKD.

The chain combines TRBV5-1 with TRBJ1-5, with D perhaps matching TRBD1 (5 bases). Germline loops: CDR1 SGHRS, CDR2 YFSETQ. The CDR3 consists of 17 residues. V was clipped by 2 bases and J by 6 bases, with 21 bases between them. The chain's CDR3 is CASSLYPTRDSGQPQHF. The CDR3 DNA sequence: TGCGCCAGCAGCTTATACCCAACCAGGGATTCTGGTCAGCCCCAGCATTTT.

This clone was seen only a few times. This sequence joins TRBV30 and TRBJ2-3, with 10 positions matching TRBD2. Trimming removed 5 bases from V and 3 bases from J; junction bases left unmatched: 5. The CDR3 runs 14 residues. From germline, CDR1 is GTSNPN and CDR2 SVGIG (reference sequence). The CDR3 is CAWALGLATDTQYF. CDR3 DNA: TGTGCCTGGGCCCTGGGACTAGCGACAGATACGCAGTATTTT.

This rearrangement joins TRBV5-4 to TRBJ1-2; the match to TRBD1 covers 8 bases. Germline loops: CDR1 SGHNT, CDR2 YYREEE (reference sequence). The CDR3 is made up of 13 amino acids. The ends lost 3 bases at V and 8 bases at J; junction bases unmatched: 6. The CDR3 sequence: CASSYDRGDGYTF. CDR3 DNA: TGTGCCAGCAGCTACGACAGGGGCGACGGCTACACCTTC. Supplemented by reference TRBV5-4 and TRBJ1-2, the full variable domain reads ETGVTQSPTHLIKTRGQQVTLRCSSQSGHNTVSWYQQALGQGPQFIFQYYREEENGRGNFPPRFSGLQFPNYSSELNVNALELDDSALYLCASSYDRGDGYTFGSGTRLTVV.

This chain uses TRBV6-2 or TRBV6-3 with TRBJ2-3; 7 bases align to TRBD1. Trimming took 2 bases from V and 0 from J; bases not matched to a gene: 2. The CDR3 runs 15 residues. The germline CDR1 and CDR2 sequences are MNHEY and SVGEGT. CDR3 protein: CASSYEGASTDTQYF. DNA of the CDR3: TGTGCCAGCAGTTACGAGGGGGCTAGCACAGATACGCAGTATTTT.

This clone was observed once. V and J are TRBV19 and TRBJ2-3; 14 bases match TRBD2. Germline CDR1 is LNHDA and CDR2 is SQIVND (reference sequence). This CDR3 region has 15 residues. J gave up 14 bases and V 6 bases, and 13 bases lay outside the gene matches. DNA of the CDR3: TGTGCCAGTAGGACCCCCGGGACTAGCGGGGGTGGTCTGTATTTT. Translation: CASRTPGTSGGGLYF.

A word on this clone: Germline is not matched at one junction end, which may reflect a read error. This chain connects TRBV28 to TRBJ1-1, with D tentatively TRBD1 (5 bases). Germline values: CDR1 MDHEN, CDR2 SYDVKM. This CDR3 comprises 11 residues. CDR3 nucleotides: TGTGCCAGCAATCCCGGGGGGGGTCACACCTTT. It encodes CASNPGGGHTF.

Only a few counts were recorded for this clone. This chain links TRBV21-1 with TRBJ2-1; the table calls TRBD1, which could not be checked here. TRBV21-1 is a known pseudogene. The CDR3 covers 14 residues. The CDR3 DNA follows: TGTGCCAGCAGCAGCTACAGGGGTCCCAATGAGCAGTTCTTC. Translated, it gives CASSSYRGPNEQFF.